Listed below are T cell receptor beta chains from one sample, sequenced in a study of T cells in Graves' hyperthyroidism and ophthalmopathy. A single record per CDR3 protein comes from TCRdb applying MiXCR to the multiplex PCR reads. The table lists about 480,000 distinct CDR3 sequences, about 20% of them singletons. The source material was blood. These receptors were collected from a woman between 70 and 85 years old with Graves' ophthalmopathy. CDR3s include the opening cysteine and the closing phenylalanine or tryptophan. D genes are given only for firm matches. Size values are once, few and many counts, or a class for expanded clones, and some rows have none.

TGTGCCAGCAGCCCCACCGGTGGGTTAGGTATAGGCTACACCTTC	CASSPTGGLGIGYTF	NA	TRBV7-8	TRBJ1-2	few
TGCAGTGCGCCTCCGCGGACAGGGAGGGACACAGATACGCAGTATTTT	CSAPPRTGRDTDTQYF	NA	TRBV20-1	TRBJ2-3	NA
TGTGCCAGCAGCACTTCTAGCGGAAGCTCCTACAATGAGCAGTTCTTC	CASSTSSGSSYNEQFF	TRBD2	TRBV27	TRBJ2-1	many
TGTGCCAGCTCACCACCGGCTGGCAACACTGAAGCTTTCTTT	CASSPPAGNTEAFF	NA	TRBV18	TRBJ1-1	NA
TGTGCCAGCAGCCAAGCCCTGAGGAATTCACCCCTCCACTTT	CASSQALRNSPLHF	NA	TRBV3-1	TRBJ1-6	few
TGTGCCAGCAGCTCGGCCCCGGAGGGAGCTTTCTTT	CASSSAPEGAFF	NA	TRBV14	TRBJ1-1	NA
TGTGCCAGCAGTTTAGGCAGGGGCGGATTACTGAGCCAGCCCCAGCATTTT	CASSLGRGGLLSQPQHF	NA	TRBV12-3/TRBV12-4	TRBJ1-5	NA
TGTGCCAGCAGTTCCCGGGCAGAGGGAGGCGAGCAGTACTTC	CASSSRAEGGEQYF	NA	TRBV27	TRBJ2-7	NA
TGTGCCAGCAGGGCGGGGACAAGGGGGTCCTACGAGCAGTACTTC	CASRAGTRGSYEQYF	NA	TRBV27	TRBJ2-7	many
TGTGCCAGCAGACTTGACACATCTTGGGGAAACACCATATATTTT	CASRLDTSWGNTIYF	NA	TRBV2	TRBJ1-3	few
TGTGCCAGCAGCCCCGCCCGGGACAGGGGGACCGAGCAGTACTTC	CASSPARDRGTEQYF	TRBD1	TRBV28	TRBJ2-7	many
TGTGCCAGCAGTGAGGCCGGGGGGGCAACTGAAGCTTTCTTT	CASSEAGGATEAFF	NA	TRBV6-1	TRBJ1-1	many
TGTGCCTGGAGGACAGGGGTATCCTATAATTCACCCCTCCACTTT	CAWRTGVSYNSPLHF	TRBD1	TRBV30	TRBJ1-6	few
TGCAGCGCCGGGAATCTAGGGGACTATGGCTACACCTTC	CSAGNLGDYGYTF	NA	TRBV29-1	TRBJ1-2	NA
TGTGCCAGCAGCCCACCTAGACAGGTCTACGAGCAGTACTTC	CASSPPRQVYEQYF	NA	TRBV3-1	TRBJ2-7	few
TGTGCCAGCAGCATCGACTGGAGTGGGCCCCAGCATTTT	CASSIDWSGPQHF	NA	TRBV7-6	TRBJ1-5	NA